These 17 T cell receptor beta chains came from one sample sequenced in a study of monozygotic twins with cystic fibrosis. Using immunoSEQ multiplex PCR, the repertoire was profiled, and TCRdb retains in-frame clones only, with some absent. The repertoire consists of approximately 25,000 clones, with about 91% occurring once and the leading ten covering 0.29%. Sequencing input: blood. Every receptor here comes from a girl aged 2 to 10 with cystic fibrosis.

V and J are TRBV29-1 and TRBJ1-1; TRBD1 matches 7 bases. The CDR3 covers 14 residues. Per the germline V gene, CDR1 is SQVTM and CDR2 is ANQGSEA. The J segment lost 0 bases and the V segment lost 4 bases, leaving 5 bases of the junction unmatched. CDR3: CSVAPGGMNTEAFF. CDR3 DNA sequence: TGCAGCGTTGCGCCAGGGGGAATGAACACTGAAGCTTTCTTT.

The chain is built from TRBV7-9 and TRBJ1-5; a weak D match, TRBD1 (5 bases). The CDR3 consists of 14 residues. V was trimmed by 4 bases and J by 0 bases, leaving 7 bases between them. Germline values: CDR1 SEHNR, CDR2 FQNEAQ (reference sequence). CDR3 DNA sequence: TGTGCCAGCAGCTACGACAGTAGCAATCAGCCCCAGCATTTT. Translating it yields CASSYDSSNQPQHF. Complete variable domain (other parts from reference TRBV7-9 and TRBJ1-5): DTGVSQNPRHKITKRGQNVTFRCDPISEHNRLYWYRQTLGQGPEFLTYFQNEAQLEKSRLLSDRFSAERPKGSFSTLEIQRTEQGDSAMYLCASSYDSSNQPQHFGDGTRLSIL.

The chain recombines TRBV10-3 with TRBJ1-2; the D gene is possibly TRBD1 (6 bases). The germline gives CDR1 ENHRY, CDR2 SYGVKD. The germline V and J ends were trimmed by 0 bases and 8 bases, with 10 bases remaining between them. The CDR3 length is 13 residues. The CDR3 sequence: CAISESETGGYTF. The CDR3 DNA is TGTGCCATCAGTGAGTCGGAGACAGGAGGCTACACCTTC.

The chain joins TRBV30 to TRBJ1-1; tentative D call: TRBD1 (6 bases). V was shortened by 0 bases and J by 2 bases, with 7 bases between the two germline ends. This CDR3 has 13 residues. In germline, CDR1 is GTSNPN, CDR2 SVGIG (reference sequence). The CDR3: CAWSVQGNTEAFF. The DNA of the CDR3 is TGTGCCTGGAGTGTACAGGGTAACACTGAAGCTTTCTTT.

This chain joins TRBV6-5 and TRBJ1-6; D might be TRBD1 (5 bases). The CDR3 is 16 residues long. CDR1 and CDR2 (germline): MNHEY, SVGAGI. V lost 4 bases to trimming and J lost 4 bases, with 14 bases between them. In DNA, the CDR3 is TGTGCCAGCAGTTTCTCCCTGCGGGGGTATAATTCACCCCTCCACTTT. Amino acid sequence: CASSFSLRGYNSPLHF.

This clone was detected once. CDR3 in DNA: TGTGCCAGCAGTTATCAGGGAAACACTGAAGCTTTCTTT. It translates to CASSYQGNTEAFF. The rearrangement joins TRBV6-6 to TRBJ1-1, with D perhaps TRBD1 (5 bases). The CDR3 has 13 residues. Germline values: CDR1 MNHNY, CDR2 SVGAGI (reference sequence). The germline V and J ends were trimmed by 3 bases and 2 bases, with 7 bases remaining between them.

This clone has a handful of counts. V gene TRBV28 combines with J gene TRBJ1-2; D is undetermined. Germline V gene data show CDR1 as MDHEN and CDR2 as SYDVKM. The CDR3 sequence is 11 residues long. The CDR3 here is CAEGSRYGYTF. In DNA form, the CDR3 reads TGTGCGGAGGGCAGCCGCTATGGCTACACCTTC.

V gene TRBV9 combines with J gene TRBJ1-2; D unresolved. Germline CDR1 is SGDLS and CDR2 is YYNGEE. Trimming cost V 4 bases and J 2 bases, with 12 bases left between them. CDR3 length: 14 residues. The CDR3 DNA follows: TGTGCCAGCAGCTCCGGGCCCCAGAACTATGGCTACACCTTC. It encodes CASSSGPQNYGYTF.

The genes are TRBV5-6 and TRBJ2-7; D call uncertain. CDR1 and CDR2 from the germline V gene are SGHDT and YYEEEE. The CDR3 sequence is 15 residues long. Trimming left V 4 bases short and J 5 bases short, with 19 bases between. CDR3 bases: TGTGCCAGCAGCCCGAGGTTAGGGCGGACGGACGAGCAGTACTTC. Translated: CASSPRLGRTDEQYF.

The chain joins TRBV5-6 to TRBJ1-2; no clear D gene. Trimming stripped 1 base from V and 2 bases from J, with 15 bases between. Germline loops: CDR1 SGHDT, CDR2 YYEEEE. This CDR3 spans 16 amino acids. This chain's CDR3 is CASSLRRRGGNYGYTF. CDR3 sequence (DNA): TGTGCCAGCAGCTTGAGAAGGCGGGGTGGCAACTATGGCTACACCTTC.

The V and J genes are TRBV5-5 and TRBJ2-7; TRBD1 matches at 8 bases. CDR1 is SGHKS and CDR2 is YYEKEE in the germline V gene (reference sequence). V was clipped by 0 bases and J by 1 base; unmatched bases: 3. The CDR3 covers 15 residues. As DNA, the CDR3 is TGTGCCAGCAGCTTGGGACAGGGGACGTCCTACGAGCAGTACTTC. It encodes CASSLGQGTSYEQYF.

This chain connects TRBV4-1 to TRBJ2-7, with TRBD1 matching 8 bases. CDR3 length equals 16 residues. Germline values: CDR1 MGHRA, CDR2 YSYEKL. The ends lost 0 bases at V and 3 bases at J; junction bases unmatched: 7. This chain's CDR3 is CASSQEIDGQGYEQYF. The CDR3 DNA reads TGCGCCAGCAGCCAAGAAATAGACGGACAGGGCTACGAGCAGTACTTC.

The V gene is TRBV6-5, the J gene TRBJ1-5; D call uncertain. The CDR3 runs 15 residues. Trimming took 8 bases from V and 6 from J, leaving 20 bases between them. CDR1 MNHEY and CDR2 SVGAGI come from the germline V gene. The CDR3 loop is CASLGPGKEGQPQHF. The CDR3 DNA is TGTGCCAGCCTTGGGCCGGGTAAGGAAGGTCAGCCCCAGCATTTT.

The chain uses TRBV5-1 and TRBJ2-2; D possibly corresponds to TRBD1 (6 bases). The germline V gene encodes CDR1 SGHRS and CDR2 YFSETQ. Trimming took 0 bases from V and 5 from J, leaving 11 bases between them. The CDR3 contains 15 residues. The CDR3 spells CASSLDGGGTGELFF. The CDR3 DNA is TGCGCCAGCAGCTTGGATGGGGGCGGGACCGGGGAGCTGTTTTTT.

The rearrangement links TRBV6-5 to TRBJ1-5; D gene unclear. Trimming pared 4 bases from V and 5 bases from J, leaving 9 bases between. The CDR3 totals 13 residues. Germline V gives CDR1 MNHEY, CDR2 SVGAGI. CDR3 sequence: CASSSDLDQPQHF. DNA for the CDR3: TGTGCCAGCAGTTCAGACTTGGATCAGCCCCAGCATTTT.

The genes are TRBV9 and TRBJ2-3, with D tentatively TRBD2 (5 bases). The CDR3 is made up of 15 amino acids. In germline, CDR1 is SGDLS, CDR2 YYNGEE. Trimming removed 4 bases at V and 2 bases at J, with 14 bases between. In DNA form, the CDR3 reads TGTGCCAGCAGCCGGAGGCGGTCACACACAGATACGCAGTATTTT. Translation: CASSRRRSHTDTQYF.

The V and J genes are TRBV30 and TRBJ2-7, with 7 bases matching TRBD1. Germline V gene sequence: CDR1 GTSNPN, CDR2 SVGIG (reference sequence). This CDR3 comprises 14 residues. The V gene end was trimmed by 2 bases and the J gene end by 0 bases; junction bases not matched to a gene: 4. The DNA for the CDR3 is TGTGCCTGGAGTCTAGGGACAGTCTCCTACGAGCAGTACTTC. Protein sequence: CAWSLGTVSYEQYF.